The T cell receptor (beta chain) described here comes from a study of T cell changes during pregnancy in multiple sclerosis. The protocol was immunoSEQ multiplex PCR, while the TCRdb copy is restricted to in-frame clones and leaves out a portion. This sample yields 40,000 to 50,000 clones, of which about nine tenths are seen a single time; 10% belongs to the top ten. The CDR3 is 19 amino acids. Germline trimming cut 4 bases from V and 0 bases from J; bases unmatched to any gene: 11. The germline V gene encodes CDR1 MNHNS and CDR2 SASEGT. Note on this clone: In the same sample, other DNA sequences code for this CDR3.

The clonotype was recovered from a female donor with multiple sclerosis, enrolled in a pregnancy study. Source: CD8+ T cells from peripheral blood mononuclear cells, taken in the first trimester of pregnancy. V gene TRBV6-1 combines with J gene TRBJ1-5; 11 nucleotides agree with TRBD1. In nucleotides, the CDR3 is TGTGCCAGCAGTGTTAGGACAGGGGGCCCGATTCTTAGCAATCAGCCCCAGCATTTT. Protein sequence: CASSVRTGGPILSNQPQHF.